Listed here is a single T cell receptor beta chain. The junction departs from germline at one end; a sequencing error may be responsible. Germline-derived CDR1 and CDR2 are KGHSH and LQKENI. The CDR3 is 16 residues long. This entry comes from a study of blood T cell repertoires in COVID-19. Study-wide context: In each case, the material was cDNA or gDNA derived from T cells, B-cell-depleted T cells, or PBMCs.

Original processing notes: Estimates of nucleated cell counts were drawn from the amplification of reference gene primers. Sequenced by immunoSEQ multiplex PCR; TCRdb stores in-frame clones only, minus some. That table gives V, J and clone size, and the DNA gave D and trimming. In the table there are 170,000 or so clones, around 87% of which are singletons. Material: peripheral blood. The rearrangement uses TRBV18 and TRBJ2-1; 10 bases are a match to TRBD2. The source of this sequence is a middle-aged man with active or convalescent COVID-19. CDR3 sequence reads: CASSPPPSGRNNEQFF. DNA for the CDR3: TGTGCCAGCTCCCCACCCCCTAGCGGGAGAAACAATGAGCAGTTCTTC.